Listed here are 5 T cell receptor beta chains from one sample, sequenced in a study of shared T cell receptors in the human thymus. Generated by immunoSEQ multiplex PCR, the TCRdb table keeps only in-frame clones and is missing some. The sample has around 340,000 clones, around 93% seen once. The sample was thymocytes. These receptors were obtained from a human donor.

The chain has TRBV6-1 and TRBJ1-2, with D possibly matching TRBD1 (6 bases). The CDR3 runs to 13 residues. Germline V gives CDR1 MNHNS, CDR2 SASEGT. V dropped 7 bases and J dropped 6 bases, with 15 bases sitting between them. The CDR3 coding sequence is TGTGCCAGCAATTTACAGGGTCGGGATGGCTACACCTTC. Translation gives CASNLQGRDGYTF.

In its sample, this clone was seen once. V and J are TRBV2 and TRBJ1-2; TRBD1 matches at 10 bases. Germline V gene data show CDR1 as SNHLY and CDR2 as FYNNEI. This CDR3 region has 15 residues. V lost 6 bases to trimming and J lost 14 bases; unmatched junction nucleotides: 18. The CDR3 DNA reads TGTGCCAGCAGACGTACATCCGGGACAGGGGATCTCCTAACCTTC. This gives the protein CASRRTSGTGDLLTF. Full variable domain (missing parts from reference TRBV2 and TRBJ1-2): EPEVTQTPSHQVTQMGQEVILRCVPISNHLYFYWYRQILGQKVEFLVSFYNNEISEKSEIFDDQFSVERPDGSNFTLKIRSTKLEDSAMYFCASRRTSGTGDLLTFGSGTRLTVV.

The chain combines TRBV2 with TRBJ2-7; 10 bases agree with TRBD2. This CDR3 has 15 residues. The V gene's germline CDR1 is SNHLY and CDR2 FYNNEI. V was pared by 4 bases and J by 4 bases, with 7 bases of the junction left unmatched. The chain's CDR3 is CASSAVLAGEYEQYF. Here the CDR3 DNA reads TGTGCCAGCAGTGCGGTCCTAGCGGGAGAGTACGAGCAGTACTTC.

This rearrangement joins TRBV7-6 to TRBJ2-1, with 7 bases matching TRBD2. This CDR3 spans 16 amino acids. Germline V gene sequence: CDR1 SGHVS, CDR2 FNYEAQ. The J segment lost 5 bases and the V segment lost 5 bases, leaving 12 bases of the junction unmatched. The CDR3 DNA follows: TGTGCCAGCAGCCTCCCTCGGGCTAGCGGCCACAATGAGCAGTTCTTC. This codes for CASSLPRASGHNEQFF.

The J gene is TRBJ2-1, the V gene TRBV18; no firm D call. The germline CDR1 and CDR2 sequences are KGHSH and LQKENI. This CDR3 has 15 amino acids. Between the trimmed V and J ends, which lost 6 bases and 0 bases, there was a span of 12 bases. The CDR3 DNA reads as TGTGCCAGCTCCCCGCCAGAATACTCCTACAATGAGCAGTTCTTC. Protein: CASSPPEYSYNEQFF.